One sample yielded the 25 T cell receptor beta chains listed below, sequenced in a study of T cell responses to AZD1222 COVID-19 vaccine (dated by TCRdb to the early 2020s). This sample's time point label indicates: sample from adult after SARS-CoV-2 infection, after symptom onset. The method was the immunoSEQ multiplex PCR assay. Not all clones reach the TCRdb copy of this immuneACCESS table, which keeps in-frame sequences only. Checked studies attribute under half of the gap to unresolved V genes and leave the rest unexplained. The sample table holds about 140,000 clones, of which more than 85% were seen once. More than 10% of the sample comes from the top ten. Sample: peripheral blood, taken after recovery from COVID-19. The receptors come from an adult who had recovered from COVID-19.

The chain recombines TRBV10-1 with TRBJ2-5; D is perhaps TRBD2 (5 bases). CDR3 size: 14 residues. CDR1 and CDR2 (germline): WNHNN, SYGVQD (reference sequence). The V end was cut by 2 bases, the J end by 5 bases, with 12 bases between. The CDR3 spells CASSEGPRGETQYF. The DNA of the CDR3 is TGCGCCAGCAGTGAGGGACCGCGAGGGGAGACCCAGTACTTC.

The V gene is TRBV12-3 or TRBV12-4, the J gene TRBJ2-7, with D hard to call. Trimming left V 6 bases short and J 2 bases short, with 11 bases between. The CDR3 length is 13 residues. The CDR3 sequence: CASSQKSPYEQYF. The CDR3 bases are TGTGCCAGCAGCCAGAAGTCCCCCTACGAGCAGTACTTC.

The count of this clone is one. The chain employs TRBV19 and TRBJ2-2, with TRBD2 matching over 7 bases. CDR1 LNHDA and CDR2 SQIVND come from the germline V gene (reference sequence). The CDR3 totals 17 residues. The ends lost 7 bases at V and 6 bases at J; junction bases unmatched: 17. The CDR3 loop reads CASNPRLGLVSPGELFF. The CDR3 DNA follows: TGTGCCAGTAATCCCAGACTTGGACTAGTATCTCCCGGGGAGCTGTTTTTT.

This chain joins TRBV28 and TRBJ2-1; D perhaps matches TRBD1 (6 bases). V lost 3 bases, J lost 9 bases, and 12 bases lay in between. This CDR3 is 13 amino acids long. Germline values: CDR1 MDHEN, CDR2 SYDVKM. CDR3 protein: CASSFGTRPEQFF. For the CDR3, the DNA is TGTGCCAGCAGTTTTGGGACACGGCCTGAGCAGTTCTTC. The variable domain in full, completed from reference TRBV28 and TRBJ2-1, reads DVKVTQSSRYLVKRTGEKVFLECVQDMDHENMFWYRQDPGLGLRLIYFSYDVKMKEKGDIPEGYSVSREKKERFSLILESASTNQTSMYLCASSFGTRPEQFFGPGTRLTVL.

This CDR3 is CASSYAGTGVEAFF. CDR3 nucleotide sequence: TGTGCCAGCAGTTACGCCGGGACAGGGGTAGAAGCTTTCTTT. The chain couples TRBV6-5 to TRBJ1-1, with TRBD1 matching 10 bases. The germline CDR1 and CDR2 sequences are MNHEY and SVGAGI. The CDR3 loop spans 14 amino acids. The trim removed 2 bases at V and 8 bases at J, leaving 5 bases unmatched.

This clone was seen once. The rearrangement joins TRBV5-1 to TRBJ1-5; possible D gene TRBD1, 5 bases. Germline lookup yields CDR1 SGHRS and CDR2 YFSETQ. The CDR3 has 14 residues. Trimming took 0 bases from V and 6 from J, leaving 10 bases between them. The CDR3 nucleotides are TGCGCCAGCAGCTTGGAGGGGTCTGGTCAGCCCCAGCATTTT. Its protein is CASSLEGSGQPQHF.

The V call is TRBV6-2 or TRBV6-3, the J call TRBJ1-1; D is ambiguous. This CDR3 comprises 16 residues. The V end lost 0 bases, the J end lost 5 bases, and 16 bases lay between the germline ends. In germline, CDR1 is MNHEY, CDR2 SVGEGT. The CDR3 region is CASSYSTLGRGTEAFF. Here the CDR3 DNA reads TGTGCCAGCAGTTACTCGACCCTGGGTCGGGGAACTGAAGCTTTCTTT.

The chain is built from TRBV6-5 and TRBJ1-1; 7 nucleotides match TRBD1. The CDR3 is 15 residues long. J was trimmed by 5 bases and V by 5 bases; bases with no gene match: 11. The V gene's germline CDR1 is MNHEY and CDR2 SVGAGI. CDR3 region: CASSTAGGGLTEAFF. In nucleotides, the CDR3 is TGTGCCAGCAGTACCGCAGGGGGGGGGCTAACTGAAGCTTTCTTT.

V usage is TRBV20-1 and J usage is TRBJ2-3, with 7 bases that match TRBD2. Germline-derived CDR1 and CDR2 are DFQATT and SNEGSKA (reference sequence). This CDR3 region has 16 residues. With 3 bases clipped from V and 0 bases from J, the junction kept 9 bases outside the gene matches. This CDR3 reads CSASTPYSGSTDTQYF. CDR3 nucleotides: TGCAGTGCTAGTACCCCCTATAGCGGGAGCACAGATACGCAGTATTTT.

CDR3 protein: CASTLGLYGYTF. The CDR3 DNA follows: TGTGCCAGCACCTTAGGGCTCTATGGCTACACCTTC. The V and J genes are TRBV12-3 or TRBV12-4 and TRBJ1-2; D is unresolved. Trimming removed 7 bases from V and 4 bases from J, with 10 bases in between. This CDR3 contains 12 residues.

V gene TRBV6-5 combines with J gene TRBJ2-2, with unresolved D. Trimming cost V 9 bases and J 4 bases, with 15 bases left between them. From germline, CDR1 is MNHEY and CDR2 SVGAGI. This CDR3 is 14 amino acids long. The CDR3 is CASSQAQPTGELFF. CDR3 DNA: TGTGCCAGTTCCCAGGCACAGCCCACCGGGGAGCTGTTTTTT.

This clone has a single count. This sequence joins TRBV18 and TRBJ1-5, with D perhaps TRBD1 (6 bases). V was trimmed by 3 bases and J by 5 bases, leaving 14 bases between them. Germline-derived CDR1 and CDR2 are KGHSH and LQKENI. CDR3 length equals 15 residues. The CDR3 DNA reads TGTGCCAGCTCACCGGGGGCCAGAAGCGATCAGCCCCAGCATTTT. The encoded protein is CASSPGARSDQPQHF.

The genes are TRBV2 and TRBJ2-7; D not resolved. The germline CDR1 and CDR2 sequences are SNHLY and FYNNEI. The CDR3 loop spans 13 amino acids. Trimming stripped 6 bases from V and 0 bases from J, with 9 bases between. In DNA, the CDR3 is TGTGCCAGCAGCATGGGAAGCTCCTACGAGCAGTACTTC. Translated: CASSMGSSYEQYF.

The chain couples TRBV6-1 to TRBJ1-1; weak D call: TRBD1 (6 bases). Germline V CDR1 and CDR2: MNHNS, SASEGT. This CDR3 is 15 amino acids long. Trimming stripped 2 bases from V and 0 bases from J, with 10 bases between. The CDR3 bases are TGTGCCAGCAGTGAAAGAAGGGGGTTGAACACTGAAGCTTTCTTT. Its translation: CASSERRGLNTEAFF.

This chain uses TRBV28 with TRBJ2-4; 13 bases match TRBD2. V lost 7 bases to trimming and J lost 0 bases; unmatched junction nucleotides: 3. The CDR3 sequence is 16 residues long. The V gene's germline CDR1 is MDHEN and CDR2 SYDVKM. The CDR3 region has the DNA TGTGCCAGCACGGGACTAGCGGGGATAGCCAAAAACATTCAGTACTTC. It yields the protein CASTGLAGIAKNIQYF.

Here the CDR3 DNA reads TGCGCCAGCAGCTTGGGGGACAGGGATCCCTACGAGCAGTACTTC. Its protein product is CASSLGDRDPYEQYF. The chain uses TRBV5-1 and TRBJ2-7, with 9 bases identical to TRBD1. The germline V gene encodes CDR1 SGHRS and CDR2 YFSETQ. Unmatched junction bases numbered 3, after V lost 0 bases and J lost 2 bases. CDR3 size: 15 residues.

This chain joins TRBV7-9 and TRBJ1-5; D ambiguous. The CDR3 covers 13 residues. Germline values: CDR1 SEHNR, CDR2 FQNEAQ (reference sequence). Trimming removed 2 bases at V and 7 bases at J, with 9 bases between. For the CDR3, the DNA is TGTGCCAGCAGCTTAAACACCAACCAGCCCCAGCATTTT. It yields the protein CASSLNTNQPQHF.

This clone was observed once. V is TRBV29-1 and J is TRBJ1-1; TRBD1 matches 9 bases. Germline CDR1 reads SQVTM; CDR2 reads ANQGSEA. Trimming took 5 bases from V and 8 from J; bases not matched to a gene: 3. The length of the CDR3 is 11 residues. The CDR3 here is CSVWDRVEAFF. The CDR3 DNA follows: TGCAGCGTTTGGGACAGGGTGGAAGCTTTCTTT.

This clone was seen just once. The J gene is TRBJ2-1, the V gene TRBV7-3; D ambiguous. The length of the CDR3 is 15 residues. V lost 0 bases to trimming and J lost 1 base, with 7 bases between them. Germline V gene data show CDR1 as SGHTA and CDR2 as FQGTGA. The CDR3 spells CASSLTVGSYNEQFF. The CDR3 DNA sequence: TGTGCCAGCAGCTTAACGGTCGGTTCCTACAATGAGCAGTTCTTC.

The chain employs TRBV19 and TRBJ2-1, with D uncertain. Trimming left V 3 bases short and J 4 bases short, with 10 bases between. The CDR3 length is 14 residues. The germline V gene encodes CDR1 LNHDA and CDR2 SQIVND (reference sequence). The CDR3 region has the DNA TGTGCCAGTAGTATCCCTAACGATTACAATGAGCAGTTCTTC. Translated, it gives CASSIPNDYNEQFF. Supplemented by reference TRBV19 and TRBJ2-1, the full variable domain reads DGGITQSPKYLFRKEGQNVTLSCEQNLNHDAMYWYRQDPGQGLRLIYYSQIVNDFQKGDIAEGYSVSREKKESFPLTVTSAQKNPTAFYLCASSIPNDYNEQFFGPGTRLTVL.

This chain links TRBV6-2 or TRBV6-3 with TRBJ2-7; 9 nucleotides align to TRBD1. Losses at the gene ends were 5 bases for V and 2 bases for J; bases not matched to a gene: 7. This CDR3 region has 15 residues. The germline gives CDR1 MNHEY, CDR2 SVGEGT. The CDR3 region has the DNA TGTGCCAGCAGTCTACGGACAGGGGCCCCCTACGAGCAGTACTTC. The encoded protein is CASSLRTGAPYEQYF.

This clone appeared a single time. This chain links TRBV20-1 with TRBJ1-4, with D unclear. In germline, CDR1 is DFQATT, CDR2 SNEGSKA (reference sequence). Between the trimmed V and J ends, which lost 3 bases and 1 base, there was a span of 9 bases. The CDR3 consists of 14 residues. Written as DNA, the CDR3 is TGCAGTGCTAGTTCCTGGGAAACTAATGAAAAACTGTTTTTT. It translates to CSASSWETNEKLFF.

There are a few counts of this clone. The genes are TRBV4-2 and TRBJ1-1; no definite D call. Between the trimmed V and J ends, which lost 1 base and 0 bases, there was a span of 6 bases. The CDR3 is made up of 14 amino acids. Germline V gives CDR1 LGHNA, CDR2 YNFKEQ. CDR3 amino acids: CASSQGSLNTEAFF. The CDR3 coding sequence is TGTGCCAGCAGCCAAGGATCTCTGAACACTGAAGCTTTCTTT.

This rearrangement joins TRBV7-2 to TRBJ1-5, with TRBD1 matching 9 bases. This CDR3 region has 15 residues. The V and J ends lost 5 bases and 6 bases, in that order; junction bases with no gene match: 8. Germline V gene data show CDR1 as SGHTA and CDR2 as FQGNSA. This CDR3 reads CASSPWTGDLQPQHF. The CDR3 coding sequence is TGTGCCAGCAGCCCCTGGACAGGGGACCTTCAGCCCCAGCATTTT.

The rearrangement joins TRBV7-3 to TRBJ2-2; weak D call: TRBD2 (6 bases). In germline, CDR1 is SGHTA, CDR2 FQGTGA. The CDR3 extends over 18 amino acids. Trimming left V 1 base short and J 6 bases short, with 21 bases between. The CDR3 DNA reads as TGTGCCAGCAGCTTAAATCATCAAGCTCCTAGCGTTGCCGGGGAGCTGTTTTTT. It is translated as CASSLNHQAPSVAGELFF.